What follows are 22 T cell receptor beta chains derived from one specimen sequenced in a study of beta chain features in type 1 diabetes. Investigators reverse transcribed all isolated RNA, so they sequenced expressed TCRB transcripts. Libraries were prepared by immunoSEQ multiplex PCR; TCRdb keeps only in-frame clonotypes and omits some of them. The table includes 900,000 or so clones, roughly a sixth detected once. The sequenced material came from naive CD4+ T cells from blood. The receptors here all came from a woman younger than 30 in good health.

This clone was detected only a few times. The chain uses TRBV7-9 and TRBJ2-7, with D hard to call. This CDR3 contains 14 residues. The V end lost 3 bases, the J end lost 4 bases, and 13 bases lay between the germline ends. Germline V gives CDR1 SEHNR, CDR2 FQNEAQ (reference sequence). CDR3 sequence (DNA): TGTGCCAGCAGCTTGAATCTAGTGGGGTACGAGCAGTACTTC. It translates to CASSLNLVGYEQYF.

The chain recombines TRBV6-5 with TRBJ2-7; D possibly uses TRBD1 or TRBD2 (5 bases each). CDR1 is MNHEY, CDR2 SVGAGI, per germline. V lost 0 bases and J lost 2, with 14 bases in between. The CDR3 length is 16 residues. The DNA for the CDR3 is TGTGCCAGCAGTTACTCGTTAGTGATGGGGGCCTACGAGCAGTACTTC. This sequence encodes CASSYSLVMGAYEQYF.

The chain links TRBV6-6 to TRBJ2-5, with no clear D. V was pared by 5 bases and J by 3 bases, with 10 bases between. From germline, CDR1 is MNHNY and CDR2 SVGAGI (reference sequence). This CDR3 spans 13 amino acids. CDR3 in amino acids: CASSEPNKETQYF. The CDR3 nucleotides read TGTGCCAGCAGTGAGCCTAATAAAGAGACCCAGTACTTC.

The chain uses TRBV7-9 and TRBJ2-1, with 14 bases fitting TRBD2. Germline V gene lookup returns CDR1 SEHNR and CDR2 FQNEAQ (reference sequence). This CDR3 has 16 residues. The trim removed 3 bases at V and 6 bases at J, leaving 4 bases unmatched. The CDR3 here is CASSFPGTSGSNEQFF. The DNA of the CDR3 is TGTGCCAGCAGCTTCCCCGGGACTAGCGGGAGCAATGAGCAGTTCTTC.

V and J are TRBV27 and TRBJ2-5; 14 nucleotides align to TRBD2. The last part of the DNA fits TRBJ2-7 better; the J call may be wrong. The germline V gene has CDR1 MNHEY and CDR2 SMNVEV (reference sequence). CDR3 length equals 16 residues. Here the CDR3 reads CASSSAGTSGGYEQYF. The CDR3 DNA reads as TGTGCCAGCAGTTCCGCCGGGACTAGCGGGGGCTACGAGCAGTACTTC.

This clone was detected only a few times. The chain links TRBV7-9 to TRBJ2-1; 10 bases map to TRBD1. With V trimmed by 1 base and J by 6 bases, 6 bases remained unmatched. The CDR3 contains 16 residues. Germline loops: CDR1 SEHNR, CDR2 FQNEAQ (reference sequence). The CDR3 loop is CASSLGGTGDGNEQFF. The CDR3 nucleotides are TGTGCCAGCAGCTTAGGAGGGACAGGGGACGGCAATGAGCAGTTCTTC.

The chain is built from TRBV10-3 and TRBJ1-1; D gene ambiguous. V gave up 3 bases and J gave up 4 bases, with 3 bases separating them. The CDR3 loop spans 11 amino acids. Germline V gives CDR1 ENHRY, CDR2 SYGVKD. In DNA, the CDR3 is TGTGCCATCAGTGAATTCACTGAAGCTTTCTTT. Encoded protein: CAISEFTEAFF.

V gene TRBV2 combines with J gene TRBJ2-3; D possibly corresponds to TRBD2 (5 bases). Germline CDR1 reads SNHLY; CDR2 reads FYNNEI. CDR3 length: 14 amino acids. V was pared by 4 bases and J by 1 base, with 9 bases between. DNA of the CDR3: TGTGCCAGCAGTGTAGCGACTGGCACAGATACGCAGTATTTT. It yields the protein CASSVATGTDTQYF.

This chain uses TRBV5-4 with TRBJ2-3; TRBD1 matches at 9 bases. The CDR3 loop spans 14 amino acids. Germline V gene data show CDR1 as SGHNT and CDR2 as YYREEE (reference sequence). V shed 1 base and J 6 bases; nucleotides not matched to a gene: 3. DNA for the CDR3: TGTGCCAGCAGCTTGACAGGGGGCGCGGATACGCAGTATTTT. Translating it yields CASSLTGGADTQYF.

This chain connects TRBV2 to TRBJ2-3; TRBD2 agrees at 9 bases. This CDR3 is 16 amino acids long. After removal of 7 bases from V and 6 bases from J, the junction contained 14 bases not matched to a gene. The germline V gene encodes CDR1 SNHLY and CDR2 FYNNEI. The CDR3 coding sequence is TGTGCCAGCATTGGCTTAGCGGGAGTGCAGTGGGATACGCAGTATTTT. Protein: CASIGLAGVQWDTQYF. Looking up the rest from reference TRBV2 and TRBJ2-3 gives the full variable domain: EPEVTQTPSHQVTQMGQEVILRCVPISNHLYFYWYRQILGQKVEFLVSFYNNEISEKSEIFDDQFSVERPDGSNFTLKIRSTKLEDSAMYFCASIGLAGVQWDTQYFGPGTRLTVL.

This clone appeared a few times. The rearrangement uses TRBV12-2 and TRBJ2-7. TRBV12-2 is a documented pseudogene. The CDR3 loop spans 17 amino acids. The CDR3 spells CASRLMDPTDVSYEQYF. Written as DNA, the CDR3 is TGTGCAAGTCGCTTGATGGACCCAACCGACGTTTCCTACGAGCAGTACTTC.

This clone was counted a few times. V is TRBV29-1 and J is TRBJ2-7, with TRBD1 matching 8 bases. The length of the CDR3 is 11 residues. V lost 7 bases to trimming and J lost 7 bases; unmatched junction nucleotides: 6. Germline V gives CDR1 SQVTM, CDR2 ANQGSEA. CDR3 region: CSGQGFGEQYF. CDR3 in DNA: TGCAGCGGACAGGGGTTTGGGGAGCAGTACTTC.

The genes are TRBV6-5 and TRBJ2-3, with D perhaps assigned TRBD1 or TRBD2 (6 bases each). The ends were cut back, 2 bases at V and 2 bases at J, with 8 bases in the middle. Germline V gene sequence: CDR1 MNHEY, CDR2 SVGAGI. This CDR3 has 14 residues. This chain's CDR3 is CASSYGGHTDTQYF. The CDR3 region has the DNA TGTGCCAGCAGTTACGGGGGGCACACAGATACGCAGTATTTT.

This clone was observed a handful of times. The chain combines TRBV5-6 with TRBJ2-2, with unresolved D. The germline V and J ends were trimmed by 0 bases and 1 base, with 13 bases remaining between them. Germline lookup yields CDR1 SGHDT and CDR2 YYEEEE. The CDR3 has 17 amino acids. The CDR3 DNA reads as TGTGCCAGCAGCTTGGGTCTGACCACCATGAACACCGGGGAGCTGTTTTTT. Its translation: CASSLGLTTMNTGELFF.

For this clone: At the DNA level, this CDR3 is encoded by other sequences in the same sample as well. The chain employs TRBV6-5 and TRBJ2-7, with TRBD2 identical over 11 bases. This CDR3 has 15 residues. Looked up from germline, CDR1 is MNHEY and CDR2 is SVGAGI. V was clipped by 2 bases and J by 4 bases; unmatched bases: 4. The CDR3 is CASSYRLAGGYEQYF. The CDR3 DNA sequence: TGTGCCAGCAGTTACCGCCTAGCGGGAGGTTACGAGCAGTACTTC.

This sequence joins TRBV5-4 and TRBJ2-7, with TRBD2 matching 14 bases. The CDR3 runs 14 residues. With 6 bases clipped from V and 12 bases from J, the junction kept 11 bases outside the gene matches. Germline V CDR1 and CDR2: SGHNT, YYREEE (reference sequence). This CDR3 is CASTPTGTSGRLYF. The CDR3 DNA is TGTGCCAGCACCCCAACCGGGACTAGCGGGAGATTGTACTTC. The variable domain in full, with the rest retrieved from reference TRBV5-4 and TRBJ2-7, is ETGVTQSPTHLIKTRGQQVTLRCSSQSGHNTVSWYQQALGQGPQFIFQYYREEENGRGNFPPRFSGLQFPNYSSELNVNALELDDSALYLCASTPTGTSGRLYFGPGTRLTVT.

Only a few counts were recorded for this clone. The chain is built from TRBV5-6 and TRBJ1-1, with D perhaps matching TRBD1 (6 bases). Germline CDR1 reads SGHDT; CDR2 reads YYEEEE. This CDR3 has 16 amino acids. Deletions cut 6 bases from V and 1 base from J, with 19 bases between. The CDR3 coding sequence is TGTGCCAGCATCGCGACAGGCGTCGGGGGGAACACTGAAGCTTTCTTT. Protein: CASIATGVGGNTEAFF.

A few counts support this clone. J is TRBJ1-5 and V is TRBV4-2; D gene unclear. Germline assignment: CDR1 LGHNA and CDR2 YNFKEQ. CDR3 length equals 14 residues. V lost 3 bases and J 7 bases, leaving 13 bases between the germline ends. DNA for the CDR3: TGTGCCAGCAGCCACGATGCGGGGAACCAGCCCCAGCATTTT. As protein: CASSHDAGNQPQHF.

This clone was seen at least ten times. The chain is built from TRBV16 and TRBJ1-2; D unresolved. Per the germline V gene, CDR1 is KGHSY and CDR2 is FQNENV. The CDR3 is made up of 13 amino acids. Trimming took 1 base from V and 3 from J, leaving 6 bases between them. The CDR3 region has the DNA TGTGCCAGCAGCCAATTTCCATACTATGGCTACACCTTC. Its translation is CASSQFPYYGYTF.

This clone turned up a few times. The sample holds other DNA sequences that translate to the same CDR3. The chain carries TRBV7-3 and TRBJ1-1; the match to TRBD1 covers 8 bases. The CDR3 is 14 amino acids. Trimming took 5 bases from V and 1 from J; bases not matched to a gene: 3. Per the germline V gene, CDR1 is SGHTA and CDR2 is FQGTGA. The CDR3: CASSPGQGNTEAFF. CDR3 sequence (DNA): TGTGCCAGCAGCCCAGGACAGGGGAACACTGAAGCTTTCTTT.

The chain recombines TRBV9 with TRBJ2-7; possible D gene TRBD2, 6 bases. Germline lookup yields CDR1 SGDLS and CDR2 YYNGEE. CDR3 size: 13 residues. V lost 0 bases to trimming and J lost 6 bases, with 10 bases between them. The CDR3 DNA reads TGTGCCAGCAGCGTAGCAGGAGGGAGCGAGCAGTACTTC. It is translated as CASSVAGGSEQYF.

This clone came up a few times. The chain recombines TRBV28 with TRBJ2-5, with 12 bases lining up with TRBD2. Germline values: CDR1 MDHEN, CDR2 SYDVKM. This CDR3 is built from 14 residues. With 8 bases clipped from V and 4 bases from J, the junction kept 5 bases outside the gene matches. DNA for the CDR3: TGTGCCAGCCGTCTAGCGGGAGGGACAGAGACCCAGTACTTC. Translating gives CASRLAGGTETQYF.